This T cell receptor (beta chain) was recovered during a study of blood T cell repertoires in COVID-19. Study-level information: The United States, Italy and Spain were the sources of the acute and convalescent COVID-19 samples. T cells, B-cell-depleted T cells, or PBMCs supplied cDNA or gDNA.

V lost 6 bases and J lost 4; bases outside the gene matches: 5. Germline values: CDR1 SGDLS, CDR2 YYNGEE. The CDR3 runs to 15 residues. Authors' methods: Scientists estimated how many nucleated cells there were by amplifying reference gene primers. Generated by immunoSEQ multiplex PCR, the TCRdb table keeps only in-frame clones and is missing some. The V and J calls and clone size were taken over from that table, and D and trimming were inferred from the DNA. The sample shows around 200,000 clones, around 85% of them seen only once. This clonotype was obtained from a human donor with active or convalescent COVID-19. The donor label of this sample is uncertain. Input material: peripheral blood. The rearrangement links TRBV9 to TRBJ2-1, with 12 bases that match TRBD2. The CDR3 DNA is TGTGCCAGCACGTCACTAGCGGGGGGATACAATGAGCAGTTCTTC. It yields the protein CASTSLAGGYNEQFF.